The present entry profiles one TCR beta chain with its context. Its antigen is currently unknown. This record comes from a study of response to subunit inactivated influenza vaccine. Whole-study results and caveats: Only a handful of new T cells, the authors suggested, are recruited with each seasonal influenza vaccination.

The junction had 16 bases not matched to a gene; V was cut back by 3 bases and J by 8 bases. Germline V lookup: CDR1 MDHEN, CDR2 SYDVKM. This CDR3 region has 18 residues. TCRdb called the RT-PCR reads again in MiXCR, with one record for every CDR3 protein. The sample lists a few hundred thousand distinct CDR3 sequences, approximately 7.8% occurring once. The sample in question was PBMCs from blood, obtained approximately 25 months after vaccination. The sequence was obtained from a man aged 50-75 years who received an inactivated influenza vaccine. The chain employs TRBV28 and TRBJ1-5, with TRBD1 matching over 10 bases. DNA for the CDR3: TGTGCCAGCAGTTTCGCTGGAAGTCGGACAGGGGGTGTGAAGCCCCAGCATTTT. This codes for CASSFAGSRTGGVKPQHF.